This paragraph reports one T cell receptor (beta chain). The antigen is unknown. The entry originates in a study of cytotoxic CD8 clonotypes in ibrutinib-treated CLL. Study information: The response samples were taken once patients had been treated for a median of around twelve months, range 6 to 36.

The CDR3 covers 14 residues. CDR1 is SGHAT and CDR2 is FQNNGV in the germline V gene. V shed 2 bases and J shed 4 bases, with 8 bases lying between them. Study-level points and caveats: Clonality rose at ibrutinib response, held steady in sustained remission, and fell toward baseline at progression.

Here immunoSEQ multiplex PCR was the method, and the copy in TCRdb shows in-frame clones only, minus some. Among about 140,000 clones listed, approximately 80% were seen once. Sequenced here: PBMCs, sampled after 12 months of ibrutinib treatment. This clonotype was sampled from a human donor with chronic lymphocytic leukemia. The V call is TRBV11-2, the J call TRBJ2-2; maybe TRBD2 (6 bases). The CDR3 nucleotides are TGTGCCAGCAGCTTAAGGGGAGGCACCGGGGAGCTGTTTTTT. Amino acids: CASSLRGGTGELFF.